This T cell receptor (beta chain) originates from a study of beta chain features in type 1 diabetes. Study-wide points: VDJ junctions in type 1 diabetes patients carried more deletions and fewer insertions. Whether TCRB rearrangement is influenced by HLA type went unresolved here.

What was sequenced were expressed TCRB transcripts, since all of the isolated RNA had been reverse transcribed. Sequenced naive, central memory and regulatory T cell samples produced an average of roughly 3.5 million reads. The method was immunoSEQ multiplex PCR; TCRdb's version includes in-frame clones alone and lacks a portion of them. The data show about 250,000 clones, 13% to 15% seen once. The table lists this clone with a few counts. What it binds is unknown. This TCR derives from a middle-aged woman in good health. The sample was naive CD4+ T cells from blood.

The CDR3 loop is CASIGTGDEQFF. CDR3 DNA sequence: TGTGCCAGTATCGGGACAGGTGATGAGCAGTTCTTC. V usage is TRBV19 and J usage is TRBJ2-1; 8 nucleotides line up with TRBD1. V trimming: 7 bases; J trimming: 8 bases; junction bases outside the gene matches: 4. CDR1 and CDR2 (germline): LNHDA, SQIVND (reference sequence). The CDR3 loop spans 12 amino acids.